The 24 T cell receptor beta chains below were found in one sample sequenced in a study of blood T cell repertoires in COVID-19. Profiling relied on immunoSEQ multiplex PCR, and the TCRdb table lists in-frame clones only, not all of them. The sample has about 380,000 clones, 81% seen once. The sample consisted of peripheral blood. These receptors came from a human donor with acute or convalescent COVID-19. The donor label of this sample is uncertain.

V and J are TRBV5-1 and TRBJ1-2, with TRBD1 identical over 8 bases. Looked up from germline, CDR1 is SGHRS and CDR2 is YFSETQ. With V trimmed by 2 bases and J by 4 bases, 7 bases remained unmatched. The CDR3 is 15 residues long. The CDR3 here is CASSFGQGGTYGYTF. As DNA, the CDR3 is TGCGCCAGCAGCTTTGGACAGGGAGGGACCTATGGCTACACCTTC.

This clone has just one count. The CDR3 sequence is CASSQDYSNNQPQHF. Written as DNA, the CDR3 is TGTGCCAGCAGCCAAGATTACAGTAACAATCAGCCCCAGCATTTT. This chain links TRBV3-1 (or the pseudogene TRBV3-2) with TRBJ1-5, with D unresolved. CDR1 LGHDT and CDR2 YNNKEL come from the germline V gene (reference sequence). The CDR3 totals 15 residues. Between the trimmed V and J ends, which lost 0 bases and 3 bases, there was a span of 9 bases.

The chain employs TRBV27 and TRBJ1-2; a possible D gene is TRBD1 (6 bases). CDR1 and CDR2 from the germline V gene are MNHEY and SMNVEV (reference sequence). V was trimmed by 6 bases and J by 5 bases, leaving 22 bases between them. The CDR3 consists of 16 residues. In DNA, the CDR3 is TGTGCCAGCAGAAACGTCGAAGCCGGGACAAATTATGGCTACACCTTC. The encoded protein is CASRNVEAGTNYGYTF.

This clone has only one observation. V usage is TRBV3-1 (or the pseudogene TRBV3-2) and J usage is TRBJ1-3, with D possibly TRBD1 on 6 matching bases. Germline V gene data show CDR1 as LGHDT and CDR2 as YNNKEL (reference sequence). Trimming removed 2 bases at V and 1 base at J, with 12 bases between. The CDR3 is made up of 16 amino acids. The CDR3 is CASSQSYRASGNTIYF. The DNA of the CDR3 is TGTGCCAGCAGCCAATCTTACAGGGCGTCTGGAAACACCATATATTTT.

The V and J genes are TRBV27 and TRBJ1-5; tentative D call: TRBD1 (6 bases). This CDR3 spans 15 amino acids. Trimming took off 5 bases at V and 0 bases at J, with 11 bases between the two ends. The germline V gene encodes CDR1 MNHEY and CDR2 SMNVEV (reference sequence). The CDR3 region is CASSELDSSNQPQHF. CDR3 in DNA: TGTGCCAGCAGTGAGTTGGACAGTAGCAATCAGCCCCAGCATTTT.

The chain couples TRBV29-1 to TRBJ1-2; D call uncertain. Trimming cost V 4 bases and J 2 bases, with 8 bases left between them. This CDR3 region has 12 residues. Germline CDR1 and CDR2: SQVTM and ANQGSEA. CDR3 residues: CSVGERNYGYTF. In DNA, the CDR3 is TGCAGCGTTGGAGAGAGGAACTATGGCTACACCTTC.

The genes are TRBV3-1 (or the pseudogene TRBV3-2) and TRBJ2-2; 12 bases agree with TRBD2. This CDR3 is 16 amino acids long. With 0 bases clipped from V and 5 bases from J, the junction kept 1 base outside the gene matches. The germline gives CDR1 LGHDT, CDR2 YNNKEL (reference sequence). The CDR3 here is CASSQEGTSGTGELFF. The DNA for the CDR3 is TGTGCCAGCAGCCAAGAAGGGACTAGCGGGACCGGGGAGCTGTTTTTT.

The CDR3 DNA reads as TGTGCCAGCAGTTGGGCGAACCTCCACACTGAAGCTTTCTTT. It codes for CASSWANLHTEAFF. The rearrangement links TRBV6-5 to TRBJ1-1; D ambiguous. Trimming stripped 4 bases from V and 3 bases from J, with 12 bases between. Germline V gene lookup returns CDR1 MNHEY and CDR2 SVGAGI. The CDR3 has 14 amino acids.

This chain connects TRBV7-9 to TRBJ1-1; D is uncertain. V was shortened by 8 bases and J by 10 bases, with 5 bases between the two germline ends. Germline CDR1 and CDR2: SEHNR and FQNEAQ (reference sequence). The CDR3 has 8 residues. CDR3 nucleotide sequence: TGTGCCAGCGAGCGAGCTTTCTTT. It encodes CASERAFF.

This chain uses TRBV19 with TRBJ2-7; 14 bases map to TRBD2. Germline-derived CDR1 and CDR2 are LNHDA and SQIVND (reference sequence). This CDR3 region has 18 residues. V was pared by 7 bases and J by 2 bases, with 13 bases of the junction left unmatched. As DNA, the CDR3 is TGTGCCAGTACCAAGGGGCCCTCGGGACTAGCGGGAGCCTACGAGCAGTACTTC. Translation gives CASTKGPSGLAGAYEQYF.

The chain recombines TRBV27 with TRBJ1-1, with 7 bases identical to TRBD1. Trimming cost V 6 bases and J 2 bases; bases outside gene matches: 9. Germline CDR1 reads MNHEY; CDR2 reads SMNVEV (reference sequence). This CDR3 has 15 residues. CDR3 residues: CASRPTGESNTEAFF. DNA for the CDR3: TGTGCCAGCAGACCAACAGGGGAATCTAACACTGAAGCTTTCTTT.

CDR3: CASSLGLAGGLTRSGTDTQYF. The CDR3 region has the DNA TGCGCCAGCAGCTTGGGTCTAGCGGGGGGGCTTACCCGATCCGGCACAGATACGCAGTATTTT. The chain is built from TRBV5-1 and TRBJ2-3, with 12 bases aligning to TRBD2. The trim removed 0 bases at V and 1 base at J, leaving 15 bases unmatched. This CDR3 region has 21 residues. Germline values: CDR1 SGHRS, CDR2 YFSETQ.

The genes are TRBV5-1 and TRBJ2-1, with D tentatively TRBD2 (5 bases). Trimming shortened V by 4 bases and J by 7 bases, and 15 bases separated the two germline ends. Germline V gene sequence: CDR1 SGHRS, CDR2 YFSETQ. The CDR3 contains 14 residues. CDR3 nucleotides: TGCGCCAGCAGCGCCGGAGGCTACCTAAATGAGCAGTTCTTC. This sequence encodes CASSAGGYLNEQFF.

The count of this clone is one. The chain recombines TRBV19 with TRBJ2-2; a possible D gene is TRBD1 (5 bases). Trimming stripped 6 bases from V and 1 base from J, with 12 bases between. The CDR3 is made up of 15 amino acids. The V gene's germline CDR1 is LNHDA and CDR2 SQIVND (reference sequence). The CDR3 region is CASSRYRMNTGELFF. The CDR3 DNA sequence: TGTGCCAGTAGCCGCTACAGGATGAACACCGGGGAGCTGTTTTTT.

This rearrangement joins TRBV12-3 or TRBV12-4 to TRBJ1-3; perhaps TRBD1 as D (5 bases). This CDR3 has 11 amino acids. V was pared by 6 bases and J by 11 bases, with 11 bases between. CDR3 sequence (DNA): TGTGCCAGCAGCCTCGGGGGACCCATATATTTT. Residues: CASSLGGPIYF.

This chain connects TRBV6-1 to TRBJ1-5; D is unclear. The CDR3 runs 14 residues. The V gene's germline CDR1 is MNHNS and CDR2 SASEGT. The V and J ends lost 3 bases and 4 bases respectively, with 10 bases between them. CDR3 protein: CASSEGQPNQPQHF. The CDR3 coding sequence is TGTGCCAGCAGTGAGGGCCAGCCGAATCAGCCCCAGCATTTT.

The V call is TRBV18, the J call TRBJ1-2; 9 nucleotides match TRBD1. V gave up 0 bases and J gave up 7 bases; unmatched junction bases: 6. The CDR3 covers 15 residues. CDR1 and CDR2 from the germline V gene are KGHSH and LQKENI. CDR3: CASSPPGDRARGYTF. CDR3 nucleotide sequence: TGTGCCAGCTCACCACCGGGGGACAGGGCTCGTGGCTACACCTTC.

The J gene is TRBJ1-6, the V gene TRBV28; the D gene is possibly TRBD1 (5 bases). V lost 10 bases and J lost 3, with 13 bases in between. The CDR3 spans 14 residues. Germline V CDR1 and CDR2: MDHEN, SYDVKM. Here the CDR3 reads CATRGENYNSPLHF. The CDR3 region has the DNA TGTGCCACCCGGGGGGAAAACTATAATTCACCCCTCCACTTT. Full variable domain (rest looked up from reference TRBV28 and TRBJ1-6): DVKVTQSSRYLVKRTGEKVFLECVQDMDHENMFWYRQDPGLGLRLIYFSYDVKMKEKGDIPEGYSVSREKKERFSLILESASTNQTSMYLCATRGENYNSPLHFGNGTRLTVT.

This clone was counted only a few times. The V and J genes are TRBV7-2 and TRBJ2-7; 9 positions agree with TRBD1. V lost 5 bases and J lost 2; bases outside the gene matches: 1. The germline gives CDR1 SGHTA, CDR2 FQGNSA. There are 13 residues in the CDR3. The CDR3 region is CASSRQGAYEQYF. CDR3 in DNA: TGTGCCAGCAGCCGACAGGGGGCCTACGAGCAGTACTTC.

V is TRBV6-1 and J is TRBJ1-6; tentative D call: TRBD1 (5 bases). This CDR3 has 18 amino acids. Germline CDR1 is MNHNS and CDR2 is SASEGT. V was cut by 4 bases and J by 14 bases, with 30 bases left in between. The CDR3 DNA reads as TGTGCCAGCAGTGCCCGTAGACAGTTGACACTGTCTGGCCCCACCCTCCACTTT. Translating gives CASSARRQLTLSGPTLHF.

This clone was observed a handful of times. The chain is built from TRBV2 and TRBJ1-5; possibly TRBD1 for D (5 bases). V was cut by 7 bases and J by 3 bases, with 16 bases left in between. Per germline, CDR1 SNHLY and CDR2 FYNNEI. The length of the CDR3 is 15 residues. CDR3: CASNIQEIPNQPQHF. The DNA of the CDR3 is TGTGCCAGCAATATACAGGAGATTCCCAATCAGCCCCAGCATTTT.

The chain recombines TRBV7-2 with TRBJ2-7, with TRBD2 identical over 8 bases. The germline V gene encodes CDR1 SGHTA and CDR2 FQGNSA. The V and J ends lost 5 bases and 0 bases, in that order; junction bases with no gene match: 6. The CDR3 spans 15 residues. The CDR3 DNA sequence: TGTGCCAGCAGCCCGGGACTAGGGACCTCCTACGAGCAGTACTTC. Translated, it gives CASSPGLGTSYEQYF.

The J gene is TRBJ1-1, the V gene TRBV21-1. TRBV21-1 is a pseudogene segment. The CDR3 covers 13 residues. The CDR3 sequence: CASSGRSDTEAFF. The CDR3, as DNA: TGTGCCAGCAGCGGGAGATCGGACACTGAAGCTTTCTTT.

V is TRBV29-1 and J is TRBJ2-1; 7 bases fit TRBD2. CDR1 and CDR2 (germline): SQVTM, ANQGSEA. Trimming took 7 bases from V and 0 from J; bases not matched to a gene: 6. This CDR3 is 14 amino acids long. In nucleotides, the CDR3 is TGCAGCGGTACGCGGGGGAGCTCCTACAATGAGCAGTTCTTC. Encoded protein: CSGTRGSSYNEQFF.